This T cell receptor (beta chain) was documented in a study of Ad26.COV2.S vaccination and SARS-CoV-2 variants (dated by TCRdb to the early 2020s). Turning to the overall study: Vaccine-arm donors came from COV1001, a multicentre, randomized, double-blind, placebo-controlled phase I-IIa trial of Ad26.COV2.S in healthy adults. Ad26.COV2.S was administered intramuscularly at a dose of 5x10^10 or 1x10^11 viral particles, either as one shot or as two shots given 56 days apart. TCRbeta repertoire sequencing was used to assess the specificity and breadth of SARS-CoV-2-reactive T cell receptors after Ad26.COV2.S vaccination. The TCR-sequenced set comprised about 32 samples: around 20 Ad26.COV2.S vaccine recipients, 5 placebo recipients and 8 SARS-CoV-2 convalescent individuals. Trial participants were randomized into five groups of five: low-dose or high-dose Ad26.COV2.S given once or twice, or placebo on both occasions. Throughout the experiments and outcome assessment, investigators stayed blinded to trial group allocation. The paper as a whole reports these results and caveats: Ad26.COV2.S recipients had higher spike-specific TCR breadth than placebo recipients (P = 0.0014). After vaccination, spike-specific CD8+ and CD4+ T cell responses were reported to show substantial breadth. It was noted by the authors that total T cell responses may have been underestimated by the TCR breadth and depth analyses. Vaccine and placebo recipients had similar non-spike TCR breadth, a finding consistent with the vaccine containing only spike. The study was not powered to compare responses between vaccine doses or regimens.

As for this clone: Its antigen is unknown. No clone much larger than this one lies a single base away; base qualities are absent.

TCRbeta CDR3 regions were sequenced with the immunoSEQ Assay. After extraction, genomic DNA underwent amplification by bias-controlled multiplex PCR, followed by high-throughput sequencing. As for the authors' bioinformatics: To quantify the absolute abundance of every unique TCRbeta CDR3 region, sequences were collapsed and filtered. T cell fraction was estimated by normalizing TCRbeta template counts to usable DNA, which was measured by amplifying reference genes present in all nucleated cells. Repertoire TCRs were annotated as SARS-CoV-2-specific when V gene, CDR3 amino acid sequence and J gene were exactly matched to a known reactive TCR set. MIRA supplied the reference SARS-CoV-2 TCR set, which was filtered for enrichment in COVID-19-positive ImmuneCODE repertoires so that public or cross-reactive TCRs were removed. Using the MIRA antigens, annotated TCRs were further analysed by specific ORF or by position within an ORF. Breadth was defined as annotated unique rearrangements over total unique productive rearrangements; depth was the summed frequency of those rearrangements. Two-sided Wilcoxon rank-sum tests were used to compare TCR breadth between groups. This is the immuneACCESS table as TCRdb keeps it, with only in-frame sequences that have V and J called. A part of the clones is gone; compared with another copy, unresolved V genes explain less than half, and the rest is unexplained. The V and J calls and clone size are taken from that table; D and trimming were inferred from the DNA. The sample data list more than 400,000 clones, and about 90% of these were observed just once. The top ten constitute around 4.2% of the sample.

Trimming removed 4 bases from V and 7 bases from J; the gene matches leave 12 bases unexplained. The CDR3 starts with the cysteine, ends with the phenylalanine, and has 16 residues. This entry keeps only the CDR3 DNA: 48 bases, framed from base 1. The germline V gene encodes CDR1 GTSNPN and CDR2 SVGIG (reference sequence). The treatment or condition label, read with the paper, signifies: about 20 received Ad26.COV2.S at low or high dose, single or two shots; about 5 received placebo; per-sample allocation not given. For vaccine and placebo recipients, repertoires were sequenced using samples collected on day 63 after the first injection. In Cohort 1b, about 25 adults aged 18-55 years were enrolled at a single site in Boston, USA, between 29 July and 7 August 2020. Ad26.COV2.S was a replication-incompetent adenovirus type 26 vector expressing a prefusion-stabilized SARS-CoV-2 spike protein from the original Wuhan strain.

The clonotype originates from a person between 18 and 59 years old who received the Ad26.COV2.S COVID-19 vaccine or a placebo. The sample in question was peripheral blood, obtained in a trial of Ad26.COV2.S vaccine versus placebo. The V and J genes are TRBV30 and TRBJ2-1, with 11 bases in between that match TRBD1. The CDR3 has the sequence CAWIGQGAGGRNEQFF. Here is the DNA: TGTGCCTGGATCGGACAGGGGGCAGGAGGGAGGAATGAGCAGTTCTTC.